A selection of T cell receptor beta chains follows, all from one sample in a study of OX40 agonist ivuxolimab in advanced cancers. Some clones are missing from TCRdb's copy, which holds only in-frame ones; the method was immunoSEQ multiplex PCR. The sample contains tens of thousands of clones, 94% of which appear only once. The specimen comprised CD4+ or CD8+ T cells sorted from blood, sampled in a trial of the OX40 agonist ivuxolimab. The receptors stem from an adult with an advanced solid tumor such as melanoma, head and neck, liver or kidney cancer. Both conserved end residues are part of each CDR3. A D gene is named only where the DNA matches it firmly. Size tells how often a clone was seen (once, few, many) or the class of an expanded clone, and some rows leave it out.

cdr3_nt cdr3_aa clone_size v_call d_call j_call
TGCGCCAGCAGCTTCGACCTATCGGGACAGGGACGGATGAACACTGAAGCTTTCTTT CASSFDLSGQGRMNTEAFF NA TRBV5-1 TRBD1 TRBJ1-1
TGTGCCATCAGTGAGCCCGGGACGGATTATGGCTACACCTTC CAISEPGTDYGYTF NA TRBV10-3 NA TRBJ1-2
TGCGCCAGCAGCTCCCGAGAAGGGGCGGACACTGAAGCTTTCTTT CASSSREGADTEAFF NA TRBV4-3 NA TRBJ1-1
TGCGCCAGCAGCGTAGACAGGGGGGGTCAGCCCCAGCATTTT CASSVDRGGQPQHF NA TRBV10-2 TRBD1 TRBJ1-5
TGTGCCATCAGTGAGGTGGGTCTTCAAAGATCCAATGAGCAGTTCTTC CAISEVGLQRSNEQFF NA TRBV10-3 NA TRBJ2-1
TGTGCCAGCAGCTTAGGGGCCGGGACCCTGGATGGCTACACCTTC CASSLGAGTLDGYTF NA TRBV7-9 NA TRBJ1-2
TGTGCCAGCAGTTCATCAGGGTATGGCTACACCTTC CASSSSGYGYTF once TRBV28 NA TRBJ1-2
TGTGCCAGCAGTGTCACAGGCAACTACGAGCAGTACTTC CASSVTGNYEQYF NA TRBV2 NA TRBJ2-7
TGTGCCAGCAGCTTAAACGGGAGGGAGCAGTTCTTC CASSLNGREQFF NA TRBV11-2 TRBD2 TRBJ2-1
TGTGCCAGCAGCTTTGCTCTTGGGGAGACCCAGTACTTC CASSFALGETQYF NA TRBV11-2 NA TRBJ2-5
TGTGCCAGCAGCTCCGGGACAGGGGGCGGGGAGCTGTTTTTT CASSSGTGGGELFF once TRBV7-9 TRBD1 TRBJ2-2
TGTGCCAGCAACCCTGCCCCAAACAGGGCCGGGGAGCTGTTTTTT CASNPAPNRAGELFF NA TRBV11-2 NA TRBJ2-2
TGTGCCAGCAGTAACGGACTAGCGGGAGCCTACGAGCAGTACTTC CASSNGLAGAYEQYF NA TRBV11-2 TRBD2 TRBJ2-7
TGTGCCAGCAGTGAACTCGGGCCCGATGAAAAACTGTTTTTT CASSELGPDEKLFF NA TRBV6-5 NA TRBJ1-4
TGTGCCAGCAGCTTAGAGTGGCGGAGCTCCTACAATGAGCAGTTCTTC CASSLEWRSSYNEQFF NA TRBV7-6 NA TRBJ2-1
TGCGCCAGCAGCCAAGAGTCCGGGGGGCCCTACGAGCAGTACTTC CASSQESGGPYEQYF NA TRBV4-1 NA TRBJ2-7
TGTGCCAGCAGACAACCGGGACTAGCAAGGGTGAACACCGGGGAGCTGTTTTTT CASRQPGLARVNTGELFF NA TRBV28 TRBD2 TRBJ2-2
TGCGCCAGCAGCTTGGCAGGGGCGAACACTGAAGCTTTCTTT CASSLAGANTEAFF NA TRBV5-1 NA TRBJ1-1
TGTGCCAGCAGCTTAGATTGGCTTGAGCAGTTCTTC CASSLDWLEQFF NA TRBV11-2 NA TRBJ2-1
TGTGCCAGCAGTTCCGGGGATGGGGGATACTATGGCTACACCTTC CASSSGDGGYYGYTF NA TRBV6-5 NA TRBJ1-2
TGTGCCAGCAGATCCGGGACAGGGCTCTACAATGAGCAGTTCTTC CASRSGTGLYNEQFF NA TRBV5-5 TRBD1 TRBJ2-1
TGTGCCAGCAGCTTGACGGGCTACACTGAAGCTTTCTTT CASSLTGYTEAFF NA TRBV7-8 NA TRBJ1-1
TGCGCCAGCAGCCCCCCCGGCACTGAAGCTTTCTTT CASSPPGTEAFF NA TRBV5-1 NA TRBJ1-1
TGTGCCAGCAGCTTGGAAGAGGAAATCTCCATGAACACTGAAGCTTTCTTT CASSLEEEISMNTEAFF NA TRBV5-6 NA TRBJ1-1
TGTGCCATCCATCAACCCGGGACTGCCCCCGAGCAGTACTTC CAIHQPGTAPEQYF NA TRBV5-4 NA TRBJ2-7
TGTGCCAGCAGTTACAGTCTGGTTACTAATGAAAAACTGTTTTTT CASSYSLVTNEKLFF NA TRBV6-5 NA TRBJ1-4
TGTGCCAGCAGTGGGGGACCCTACGAGCAGTACTTC CASSGGPYEQYF NA TRBV13 NA TRBJ2-7
TGTGCCAGCAGCCAAGGGCACGATACTAGCACAGATACGCAGTATTTT CASSQGHDTSTDTQYF NA TRBV14 NA TRBJ2-3
TGCGCCAGCAGTGAGTCGGGGTCCAGGGGTCGATACGAGCAGTACTTC CASSESGSRGRYEQYF NA TRBV10-1 NA TRBJ2-7
TGTGCCAGCAGTTACAGGGGAGGGAATCAGCCCCAGCATTTT CASSYRGGNQPQHF NA TRBV27 TRBD1 TRBJ1-5
TGTGCCAGCAGCGTAGCAGGCGGGGGGGCCAAAGATACGCAGTATTTT CASSVAGGGAKDTQYF NA TRBV9 TRBD2 TRBJ2-3
TGCGCCAGCTTAGCTAACGCGGTAGTTAGCAATCAGCCCCAGCATTTT CASLANAVVSNQPQHF once TRBV23-1 NA TRBJ1-5
TGTGCCAGCAGTTTATCGAGGGCCTCCAATCAGCCCCAGCATTTT CASSLSRASNQPQHF few TRBV27 NA TRBJ1-5
TGTGCCAGTATAGGGCAAGAGTTGAATTCACCCCTCCACTTT CASIGQELNSPLHF few TRBV19 NA TRBJ1-6
TGTGCCAGCAGTTACGTCGGGGGGCGAGGTGGCTACACCTTC CASSYVGGRGGYTF NA TRBV6-5 NA TRBJ1-2
TGTGCCAGCAGCATCGGACAGGGGAGCTACGAGCAGTACTTC CASSIGQGSYEQYF NA TRBV14 TRBD1 TRBJ2-7
TGTGCCAGCAGCGTAGAGTCAGGGGAGGGTTACACCTTC CASSVESGEGYTF NA TRBV9 NA TRBJ1-2